These 27 T cell receptor beta chains originate from one sample sequenced in a study of tumor and adjacent non-tumor tissue in lung cancer. The template was RNA from unsorted bulk tissue. Distant lung tissue was collected more than 3 cm away from the tumor edge. Three rounds of nested PCR, following a modified ARM-PCR protocol, produced the TCRbeta library. TCRdb reprocessed the multiplex PCR reads via MiXCR and lists one record per CDR3 protein. The sample records about 80,000 distinct CDR3 sequences, 80% to 90% being singletons. The source material was distant non-tumor lung tissue. These receptors were taken from a man aged 55 to 69 with non-small cell lung cancer.

The chain carries TRBV4-1 and TRBJ2-7; D may be TRBD2 (6 bases). V lost 2 bases and J 2 bases, leaving 13 bases between the germline ends. Germline CDR1 and CDR2: MGHRA and YSYEKL. This CDR3 contains 15 residues. CDR3 sequence: CASSQSETGAYEQYF. As DNA, the CDR3 is TGCGCCAGCAGCCAATCCGAGACGGGGGCCTACGAGCAGTACTTC.

This clonotype was seen a handful of times. One end of the junction is discordant with germline, which a read error may explain. V is TRBV11-3 and J is TRBJ2-3, with D possibly matching TRBD2 (6 bases). Germline CDR1 and CDR2: SGHNT and YENEEA. The CDR3 totals 15 residues. The CDR3 spells CASSFVRRARDTQYF. In DNA, the CDR3 is TGTGCCAGCAGTTTCGTGAGGAGGGCGAGGGATACGCAATATTTT.

Concerning this clonotype itself: At one end, the junction sequence differs from germline, possibly due to a read error. The V and J genes are TRBV12-3 or TRBV12-4 and TRBJ2-6; 14 bases fit TRBD2. The CDR3 is made up of 19 amino acids. Here the CDR3 reads CASSPGLAGGVSVANVMTF. CDR3 nucleotide sequence: TGTGCCAGCAGTCCAGGACTAGCGGGAGGAGTCTCTGTGGCCAACGTCATGACTTTC.

To note about this clonotype: Compared with germline, one end of the junction differs, possibly owing to a read error. CDR3 sequence reads: CASSLVRWATEASF. For the CDR3, the DNA is TGTGCCAGCAGCTTAGTCAGGTGGGCCACTGAAGCTTCCTTT. This sequence joins TRBV11-2 and TRBJ1-1; D is undetermined. The CDR3 loop spans 14 amino acids. Germline CDR1 is SGHAT and CDR2 is FQNNGV. Full variable domain (outside the CDR3, taken from reference TRBV11-2 and TRBJ1-1): EAGVAQSPRYKIIEKRQSVAFWCNPISGHATLYWYQQILGQGPKLLIQFQNNGVVDDSQLPKDRFSAERLKGVDSTLKIQPAKLEDSAVYLCASSLVRWATEASFGQGTRLTVV.

In regard to this clonotype: Sequence at one end of the junction differs from germline and may be a read error. CDR3 DNA sequence: TGCAGCGTTGCTCAGAGGACCTACGAGCACTGCTTC. It specifies CSVAQRTYEHCF. The chain carries TRBV29-1 and TRBJ2-7; D remains ambiguous. The germline V gene encodes CDR1 SQVTM and CDR2 ANQGSEA. This CDR3 contains 12 residues.

The chain employs TRBV20-1 and TRBJ2-5; D remains ambiguous. The CDR3 is made up of 15 amino acids. CDR1 and CDR2 (germline): DFQATT, SNEGSKA (reference sequence). Trimming took 8 bases from V and 4 from J, leaving 23 bases between them. CDR3 nucleotide sequence: TGCAGTCCCCGTCGGGTGGCCGCCCACGGAGAGACCCAGTACTTC. It encodes CSPRRVAAHGETQYF.

Only a few counts were recorded for this clonotype. CDR3 coding DNA: TGTGCCAGCACCACGACAGGACTAGCCAAAAACATTCAGTACTTC. This sequence encodes CASTTTGLAKNIQYF. This chain connects TRBV5-6 to TRBJ2-4; a weak D match, TRBD1 (6 bases). V dropped 6 bases and J dropped 0 bases, with 13 bases sitting between them. Germline V gene lookup returns CDR1 SGHDT and CDR2 YYEEEE. This CDR3 has 15 amino acids.

Notes on this clonotype: Germline is not matched at one junction end, which may reflect a read error. The V gene is TRBV4-1, the J gene TRBJ2-1; either TRBD1 or TRBD2 may fit D (6 bases each). The CDR3 has 12 amino acids. CDR1 and CDR2 from the germline V gene are MGHRA and YSYEKL. The CDR3 bases are TGTGCCATCAGCCGAGGGGGGCGAGAGCAGTTCTTC. It is translated as CAISRGGREQFF.

Concerning this clonotype: The junction departs from germline at one end; a sequencing error may be responsible. This chain connects TRBV11-2 to TRBJ2-6; D possibly corresponds to TRBD1 (6 bases). This CDR3 region has 19 residues. Germline V gene data show CDR1 as SGHAT and CDR2 as FQNNGV. The CDR3 DNA reads TGTGCCTGCAGCATAGTTCCAAAGGACAGACCCTCTGGGGCCAACGTCCTGACTTTC. It specifies CACSIVPKDRPSGANVLTF.

Worth noting for this clonotype: A read error is likely, as this CDR3 ends without the conserved phenylalanine or tryptophan. The chain employs TRBV11-3 and TRBJ2-7; D might be TRBD1 (6 bases). The CDR3 has 15 amino acids. Germline V CDR1 and CDR2: SGHNT, YENEEA. The CDR3 is CASRRGGGRANEQYI. The CDR3, as DNA: TGTGCTAGCAGGAGAGGGGGTGGTAGAGCCAACGAGCAGTACATC.

Notes on this clonotype: At one boundary the junction diverges from the germline segment, which might be a read error. The V gene is TRBV11-1, the J gene TRBJ1-1; D remains unclear. Germline V lookup: CDR1 SGHAT, CDR2 FQDESV (reference sequence). CDR3 length: 14 residues. CDR3 sequence: CASSLEAWRTEAFF. The DNA for the CDR3 is TGTGCCAGTAGCTTAGAGGCATGGCGGACTGAAGCTTTCTTT.

Remarks on this clonotype: The junction shows a germline mismatch at one end, possibly a read error. The chain links TRBV5-6 to TRBJ1-2; the D is unclear. CDR3 length: 13 amino acids. Germline CDR1 reads SGHDT; CDR2 reads YYEEEE. The CDR3 coding sequence is TGTGCCAGCAGCACCACAATGGTGGATGGCTACATCTTT. Protein sequence: CASSTTMVDGYIF. Variable domain in full (rest from reference TRBV5-6 and TRBJ1-2): DAGVTQSPTHLIKTRGQQVTLRCSPKSGHDTVSWYQQALGQGPQFIFQYYEEEERQRGNFPDRFSGHQFPNYSSELNVNALLLGDSALYLCASSTTMVDGYIFGSGTRLTVV.

Regarding this clonotype: An end of the junction differs from the germline gene, which may be a read error. The rearrangement joins TRBV10-3 to TRBJ2-7, with unresolved D. The CDR3 extends over 13 amino acids. In germline, CDR1 is ENHRY, CDR2 SYGVKD. DNA of the CDR3: TGTGCCATCAAGAGAGTCCCTGCCTATGAGCAGTACTTC. Translated, it gives CAIKRVPAYEQYF.

Sample share makes this clonotype medium-sized (0.01 to 0.1%). The chain couples TRBV11-2 to TRBJ2-5, with D possibly being TRBD2 (5 bases). Trimming shortened V by 4 bases and J by 5 bases, and 11 bases separated the two germline ends. The CDR3 is 13 residues long. Germline V gives CDR1 SGHAT, CDR2 FQNNGV. DNA of the CDR3: TGTGCCAGCAGCTGGGGAAGAGGGGAGACCCAGTACTTC. Its translation is CASSWGRGETQYF.

Comments on this clonotype: The junction shows a germline mismatch at one end, possibly a read error. The chain links TRBV6-5 to TRBJ2-3; D perhaps matches TRBD2 (5 bases). Germline V CDR1 and CDR2: MNHEY, SVGAGI. CDR3 size: 12 residues. DNA for the CDR3: TGTGCCAGTAGCGCATGCACAGATATGCAGTATTTT. The encoded protein is CASSACTDMQYF.

As concerns this clonotype: Compared with germline, one end of the junction differs, possibly owing to a read error. The V and J genes are TRBV20-1 and TRBJ2-1, with D perhaps matching TRBD2 (5 bases). The germline CDR1 and CDR2 sequences are DFQATT and SNEGSKA (reference sequence). This CDR3 is built from 15 residues. CDR3 sequence (DNA): TGCAGGGCTAGAGGGCTAGCCACCTCGTACAATGAGCAGTTCTTC. Encoded protein: CRARGLATSYNEQFF.

This clonotype is a singleton in its sample. The rearrangement joins TRBV25-1 to TRBJ2-3; possibly TRBD1 for D (6 bases). Germline V gene sequence: CDR1 MGHDK, CDR2 SYGVNS. Trimming took off 2 bases at V and 2 bases at J, with 11 bases between the two ends. The CDR3 has 15 residues. The chain's CDR3 is CASSEVDRITDTQYF. The CDR3 DNA reads TGTGCCAGCAGTGAAGTCGACAGGATCACAGATACGCAGTATTTT.

About this clonotype itself: A read error may be the cause here, since a much bigger clone is one base away. The chain recombines TRBV5-6 with TRBJ2-7, with D perhaps matching TRBD2 (7 bases). CDR1 is SGHDT, CDR2 YYEEEE, per germline. This CDR3 region has 12 residues. The CDR3 DNA is TGTACCAGCAGCTGGGGGAGGGGGGAGCAGTACTTC. Amino acids: CTSSWGRGEQYF.

Worth noting for this clonotype: Compared with germline, one end of the junction differs, possibly owing to a read error. The CDR3 bases are TGTGCTAGCAGTCAGCTACAGGGAAGCAATCAGCCCCAGCATTTT. Translated: CASSQLQGSNQPQHF. The rearrangement joins TRBV6-5 to TRBJ1-5; tentative D call: TRBD1 (6 bases). Germline lookup yields CDR1 MNHEY and CDR2 SVGAGI. CDR3 length: 15 residues.

About this clonotype itself: An end of the junction differs from the germline gene, which may be a read error. J is TRBJ2-2 and V is TRBV30, with D perhaps matching TRBD1 or TRBD2 (5 bases each). Germline loops: CDR1 GTSNPN, CDR2 SVGIG (reference sequence). The CDR3 has 14 residues. The CDR3 nucleotides read TGTGTCTGGAGTGTGACAGAGGGGAACGGGGAGCTGTTTTTT. Translated, it gives CVWSVTEGNGELFF.

This clonotype was observed a few times. A much larger clonotype is one base distant, so this may be a read error. This rearrangement joins TRBV29-1 to TRBJ1-2; 7 bases map to TRBD1. The germline V gene encodes CDR1 SQVTM and CDR2 ANQGSEA. The CDR3 is 11 residues long. The DNA of the CDR3 is TGCAGCGTTGGACAGGGCGGGGACTACATCTTC. It yields the protein CSVGQGGDYIF.

The chain joins TRBV5-8 to TRBJ2-1; 8 bases map to TRBD2. Per germline, CDR1 SGHTS and CDR2 YDEGEE. This CDR3 spans 16 amino acids. Trimming cost V 7 bases and J 1 base; bases outside gene matches: 10. CDR3 DNA: TGTGCCAGCGGCATCACTAGCGGATATTCCTACAATGAGCAGTTCTTC. This translates into CASGITSGYSYNEQFF.

J is TRBJ2-1 and V is TRBV5-1, with 8 bases identical to TRBD2. Looked up from germline, CDR1 is SGHRS and CDR2 is YFSETQ. The CDR3 runs 16 residues. J lost 6 bases, V lost 6 bases, and 14 bases had no gene match. DNA of the CDR3: TGCGCCAGCAACTACTTTCCGGGACTAGTAGGCAATGAGCAGTTCTTC. Translated: CASNYFPGLVGNEQFF.

Details on this clonotype: Being one base from a much bigger clone, this may be a read error. V usage is TRBV6-5 and J usage is TRBJ1-6, with D possibly TRBD1 on 6 matching bases. The CDR3 has 17 residues. Looked up from germline, CDR1 is MNHEY and CDR2 is SVGAGI. DNA for the CDR3: TGTGCCAGCAGTCCCCAGGGGATTAGCTCCTATAATTCACACCTCCACTTT. Its translation: CASSPQGISSYNSHLHF.

To note about this clonotype: This may come from a read error, since a much larger clone is one base off. The chain couples TRBV5-4 to TRBJ1-2, with TRBD1 matching over 7 bases. Germline CDR1 SGHNT, CDR2 YYREEE (reference sequence). The CDR3 sequence is 15 residues long. The CDR3 DNA reads as TGTACCAGCAGCCTCGACAGGGTCGGGACTCGTGGCTACACCTTC. It encodes CTSSLDRVGTRGYTF.

As regards this clonotype: A junction end diverges from the germline sequence, so it may reflect a read error. This chain uses TRBV11-3 with TRBJ2-5; a weak D match, TRBD1 (6 bases). The CDR3 extends over 15 amino acids. Germline V gene lookup returns CDR1 SGHNT and CDR2 YENEEA. CDR3 sequence (DNA): TGTGCCAGCAGCTTAGGGACAGAGGTGCCAGAGACCCTGTACTTC. Translation gives CASSLGTEVPETLYF. Based on the CDR3 plus reference TRBV11-3 and TRBJ2-5, the full variable domain is EAGVVQSPRYKIIEKKQPVAFWCNPISGHNTLYWYLQNLGQGPELLIRYENEEAVDDSQLPKDRFSAERLKGVDSTLKIQPAELGDSAVYLCASSLGTEVPETLYFGPGTRLLVL.

About this clonotype itself: Germline and junction disagree at one end, which may indicate a read error. The chain has TRBV7-2 and TRBJ2-7; D remains unclear. Germline CDR1 and CDR2: SGHTA and FQGNSA. The CDR3 runs 14 residues. CDR3 loop: CASSPNSIAYGQYF. The CDR3 region has the DNA TGTGCCAGCAGCCCCAATTCTATAGCCTACGGGCAGTACTTC.